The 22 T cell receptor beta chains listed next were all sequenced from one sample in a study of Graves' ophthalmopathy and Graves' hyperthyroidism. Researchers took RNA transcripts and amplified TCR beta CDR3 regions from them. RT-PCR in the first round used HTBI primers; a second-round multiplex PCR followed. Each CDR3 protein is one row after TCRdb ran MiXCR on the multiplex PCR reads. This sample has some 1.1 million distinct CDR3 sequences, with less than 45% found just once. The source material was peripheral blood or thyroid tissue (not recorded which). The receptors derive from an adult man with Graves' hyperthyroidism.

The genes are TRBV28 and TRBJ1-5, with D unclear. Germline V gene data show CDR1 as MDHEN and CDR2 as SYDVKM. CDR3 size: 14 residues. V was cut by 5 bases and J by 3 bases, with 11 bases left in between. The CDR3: CASSLDELNQPQHF. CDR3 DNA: TGTGCCAGCAGTCTGGACGAGCTCAATCAGCCCCAGCATTTT.

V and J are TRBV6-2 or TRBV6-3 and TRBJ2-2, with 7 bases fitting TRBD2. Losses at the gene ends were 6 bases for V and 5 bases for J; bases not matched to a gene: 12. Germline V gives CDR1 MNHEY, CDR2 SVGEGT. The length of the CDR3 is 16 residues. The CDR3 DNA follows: TGTGCCAGCAGGATGAGTAGGACTAGTTGGACCGGGGAGCTGTTTTTT. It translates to CASRMSRTSWTGELFF.

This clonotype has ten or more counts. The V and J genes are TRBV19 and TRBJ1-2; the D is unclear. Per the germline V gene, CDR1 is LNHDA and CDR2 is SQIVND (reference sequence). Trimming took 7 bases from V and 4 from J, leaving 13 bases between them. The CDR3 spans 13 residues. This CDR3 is CASTTRWGYGYTF. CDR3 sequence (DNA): TGTGCCAGTACGACTAGGTGGGGCTATGGCTACACCTTC.

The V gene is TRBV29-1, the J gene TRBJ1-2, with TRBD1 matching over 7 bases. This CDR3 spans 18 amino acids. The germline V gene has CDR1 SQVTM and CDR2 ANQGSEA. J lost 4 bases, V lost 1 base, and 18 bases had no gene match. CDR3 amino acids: CSVEGSGDRDHPSYGYTF. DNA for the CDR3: TGCAGCGTTGAAGGTTCGGGAGACAGGGATCATCCCTCCTATGGCTACACCTTC. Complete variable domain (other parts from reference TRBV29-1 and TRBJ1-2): SAVISQKPSRDICQRGTSLTIQCQVDSQVTMMFWYRQQPGQSLTLIATANQGSEATYESGFVIDKFPISRPNLTFSTLTVSNMSPEDSSIYLCSVEGSGDRDHPSYGYTFGSGTRLTVV.

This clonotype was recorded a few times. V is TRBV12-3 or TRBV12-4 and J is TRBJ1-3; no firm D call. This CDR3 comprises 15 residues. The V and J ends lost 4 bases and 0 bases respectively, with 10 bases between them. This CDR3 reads CASSSFPDSGNTIYF. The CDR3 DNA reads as TGTGCCAGCAGTTCATTCCCAGACTCTGGAAACACCATATATTTT.

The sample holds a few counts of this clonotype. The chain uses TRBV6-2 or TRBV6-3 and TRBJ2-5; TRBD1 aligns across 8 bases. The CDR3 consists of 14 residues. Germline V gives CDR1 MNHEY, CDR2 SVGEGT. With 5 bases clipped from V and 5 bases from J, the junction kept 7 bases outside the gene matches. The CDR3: CASSLRQGTETQYF. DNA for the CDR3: TGTGCCAGCAGTCTGAGACAGGGGACGGAGACCCAGTACTTC.

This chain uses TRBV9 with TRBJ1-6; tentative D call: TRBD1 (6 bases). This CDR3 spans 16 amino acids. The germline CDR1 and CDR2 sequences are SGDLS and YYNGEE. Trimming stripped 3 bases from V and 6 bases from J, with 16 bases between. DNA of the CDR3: TGTGCCAGCAGCGCCTACGAGGGGGACGGTAATTCACCCCTCCACTTT. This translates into CASSAYEGDGNSPLHF.

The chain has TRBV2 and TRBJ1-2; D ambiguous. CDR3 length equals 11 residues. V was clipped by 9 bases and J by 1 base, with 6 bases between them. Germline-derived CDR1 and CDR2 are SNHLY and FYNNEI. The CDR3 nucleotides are TGTGCCAGTACGCTTAACTATGGCTACACCTTC. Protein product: CASTLNYGYTF.

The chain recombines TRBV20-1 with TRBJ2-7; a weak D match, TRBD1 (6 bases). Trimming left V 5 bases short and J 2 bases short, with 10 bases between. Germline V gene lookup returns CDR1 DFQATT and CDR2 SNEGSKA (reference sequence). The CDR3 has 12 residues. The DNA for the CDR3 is TGCAGTGCTGCCGGACAGACCTACGAGCAGTACTTC. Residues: CSAAGQTYEQYF.

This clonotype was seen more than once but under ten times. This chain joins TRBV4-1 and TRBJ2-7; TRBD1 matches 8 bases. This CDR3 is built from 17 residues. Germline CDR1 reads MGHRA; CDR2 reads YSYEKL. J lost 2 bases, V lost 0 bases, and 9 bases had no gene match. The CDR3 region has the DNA TGCGCCAGCAGCCAAGAGTTAGGGAAACAGGGGGCCTACGAGCAGTACTTC. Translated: CASSQELGKQGAYEQYF.

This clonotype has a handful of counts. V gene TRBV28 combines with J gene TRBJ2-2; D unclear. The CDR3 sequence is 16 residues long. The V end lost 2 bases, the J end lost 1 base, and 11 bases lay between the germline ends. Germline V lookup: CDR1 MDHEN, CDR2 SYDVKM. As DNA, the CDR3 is TGTGCCAGCAGTTTAGGGTCAATCTGGAACACCGGGGAGCTGTTTTTT. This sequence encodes CASSLGSIWNTGELFF.

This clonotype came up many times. CDR3 amino acids: CASSQELGGDYEQYF. The CDR3 DNA is TGTGCCAGCAGCCAAGAGCTGGGGGGAGACTACGAGCAGTACTTC. The chain combines TRBV14 with TRBJ2-7; weak D call: TRBD2 (6 bases). V lost 0 bases to trimming and J lost 3 bases, with 12 bases between them. The germline V gene encodes CDR1 SGHDN and CDR2 FVKESK. The CDR3 has 15 residues. The whole variable domain, filled in from reference TRBV14 and TRBJ2-7, reads EAGVTQFPSHSVIEKGQTVTLRCDPISGHDNLYWYRRVMGKEIKFLLHFVKESKQDESGMPNNRFLAERTGGTYSTLKVQPAELEDSGVYFCASSQELGGDYEQYFGPGTRLTVT.

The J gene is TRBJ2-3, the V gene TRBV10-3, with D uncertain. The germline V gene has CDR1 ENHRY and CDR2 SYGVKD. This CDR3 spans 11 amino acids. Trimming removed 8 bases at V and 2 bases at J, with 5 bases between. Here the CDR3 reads CAIQVTDTQYF. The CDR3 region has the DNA TGTGCCATCCAGGTCACAGATACGCAGTATTTT.

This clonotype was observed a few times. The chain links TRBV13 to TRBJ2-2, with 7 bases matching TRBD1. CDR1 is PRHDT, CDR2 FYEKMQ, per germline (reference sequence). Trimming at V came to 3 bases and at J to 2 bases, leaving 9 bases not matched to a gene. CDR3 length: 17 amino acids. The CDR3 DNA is TGTGCCAGCAGCTTGGGACAGCAAGAGTTCAACACCGGGGAGCTGTTTTTT. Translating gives CASSLGQQEFNTGELFF.

In DNA form, the CDR3 reads TGTGCCAGCAGCTTTCCCGGGTATGGGATTTCGAAAGAGACCCAGTACTTC. Protein sequence: CASSFPGYGISKETQYF. The V call is TRBV7-2, the J call TRBJ2-5; no reliable D call. This CDR3 comprises 17 residues. V was clipped by 3 bases and J by 3 bases, with 20 bases between them. Germline V gene lookup returns CDR1 SGHTA and CDR2 FQGNSA.

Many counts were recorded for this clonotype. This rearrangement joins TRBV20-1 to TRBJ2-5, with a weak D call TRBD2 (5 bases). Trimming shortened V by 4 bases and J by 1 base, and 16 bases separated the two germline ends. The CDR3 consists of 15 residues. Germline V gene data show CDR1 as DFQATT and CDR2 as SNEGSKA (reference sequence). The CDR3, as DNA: TGCAGTGCTACGGCGGGCGGAACGAGCCAAGAGACCCAGTACTTC. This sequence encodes CSATAGGTSQETQYF.

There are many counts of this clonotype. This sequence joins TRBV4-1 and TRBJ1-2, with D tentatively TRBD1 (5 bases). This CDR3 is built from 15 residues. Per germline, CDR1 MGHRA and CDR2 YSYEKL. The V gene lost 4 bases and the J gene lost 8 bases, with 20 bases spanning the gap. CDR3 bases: TGCGCCAGCAGCCCAGCCGGGACTGCAGTGTGGGGCTACACCTTC. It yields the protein CASSPAGTAVWGYTF.

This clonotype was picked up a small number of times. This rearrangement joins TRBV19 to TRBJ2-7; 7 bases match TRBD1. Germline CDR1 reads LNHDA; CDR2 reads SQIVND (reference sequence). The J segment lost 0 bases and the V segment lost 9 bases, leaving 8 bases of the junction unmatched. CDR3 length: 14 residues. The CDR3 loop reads CASQGTASSYEQYF. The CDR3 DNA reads TGTGCCAGCCAGGGGACAGCGTCCTCCTACGAGCAGTACTTC.

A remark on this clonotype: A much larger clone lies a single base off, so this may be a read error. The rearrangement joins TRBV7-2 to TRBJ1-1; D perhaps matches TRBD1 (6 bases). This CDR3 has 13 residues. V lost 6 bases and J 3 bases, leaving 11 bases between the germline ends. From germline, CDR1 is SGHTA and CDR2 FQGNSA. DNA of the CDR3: TGTGCCAGCAGGGGGGCTAGGGACACTGAAGCTTTCTTT. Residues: CASRGARDTEAFF.

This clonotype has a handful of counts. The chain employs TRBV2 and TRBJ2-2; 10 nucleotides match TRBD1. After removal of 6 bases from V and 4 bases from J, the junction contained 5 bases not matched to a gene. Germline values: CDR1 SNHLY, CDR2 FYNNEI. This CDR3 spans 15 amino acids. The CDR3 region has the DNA TGTGCCAGCAGCCCGACAGGGGGCGTCACCGGGGAGCTGTTTTTT. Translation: CASSPTGGVTGELFF.

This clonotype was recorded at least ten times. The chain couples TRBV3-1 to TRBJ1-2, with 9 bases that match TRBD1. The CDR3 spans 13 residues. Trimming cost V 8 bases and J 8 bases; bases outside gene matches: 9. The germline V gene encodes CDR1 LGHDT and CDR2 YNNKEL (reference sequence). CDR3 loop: CASALGTGKGYTF. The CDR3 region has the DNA TGTGCCAGCGCGCTCGGGACAGGGAAAGGCTACACCTTC.

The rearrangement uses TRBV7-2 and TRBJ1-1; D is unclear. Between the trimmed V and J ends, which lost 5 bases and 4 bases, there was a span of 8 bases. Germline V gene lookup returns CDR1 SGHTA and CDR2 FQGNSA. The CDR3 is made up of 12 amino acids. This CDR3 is CASSQWGTEAFF. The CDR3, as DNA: TGTGCCAGCAGCCAGTGGGGCACTGAAGCTTTCTTT.